This TCR beta chain emerged from a study of monozygotic twins with inflammatory bowel disease. Study-level points and caveats: Patients got different immunosuppressive treatments, which may have made their repertoires more variable. Healthy twins showed more clonotype sharing with others than IBD patients, especially patients with disease activity.

Concerning this clonotype itself: Its antigen remains unidentified.

Donors each contributed one blood sample measuring 2 to 2.5 ml. The template-switching step introduced UMIs that carried a 6-nucleotide sample barcode. From its re-call of the 5' RACE reads, TCRdb lists each CDR3 protein once, without DNA. This table holds roughly 300,000 distinct CDR3 sequences. This sequence originates from a human donor with ulcerative colitis or Crohn's disease, or a healthy co-twin of an affected twin (not recorded which). Input material: blood.

The CDR3 loop is CASSLVEGQMSTDTQYF. The chain carries TRBV7-6 and TRBJ2-3; TCRdb's D gene call, TRBD1, goes unchecked for lack of DNA. CDR3 length: 17 residues. Germline V gene lookup returns CDR1 SGHVS and CDR2 FNYEAQ.